This T cell receptor beta chain was captured by sequencing in a study of cytotoxic CD8 clonotypes in ibrutinib-treated CLL (dated by TCRdb to the early 2020s). Concerning the study at large: The cohort was composed of about a dozen relapsed/refractory and roughly 15 treatment-naive patients; IGHV unmutated status was identified in about 17 patients. Partial responses were observed in 24 patients and complete responses in 2; after a median follow-up of 68 months, remission was maintained in 14 patients and progression was observed in approximately 12. Longitudinal samples were available for about 30% of the roughly 86 trial participants. Response samples were obtained after a median of approximately twelve months of treatment, with a range of roughly 6 to 40 months. Cryopreserved peripheral blood mononuclear cells were collected at three points: before therapy, at response, and at either sustained remission or disease progression. On average, each sample yielded around 230,000 productive templates and 85,000 to 95,000 productive rearrangements.

A MiSeq instrument was used for deep resolution sequencing, which targeted depths ranging from 1 in 1 million up to 1 in 200,000 T cells, with coverage averaging 10x for each clonotype. The immunoSEQ hsTCRB Kit was used to generate the TCR beta libraries. The study's processing was this. ImmunoSEQ Data Assistant and ImmunoSEQ Analyzer were used for data analysis, and V, D and J genes were assigned according to IMGT definitions. Clonality, with values ranging from 0 to 1, was calculated as one minus the normalized Shannon entropy of productive rearrangement frequencies. Public clonotype analysis was restricted to overrepresented clonotypes comprising at least 0.05% of each patient's repertoire. Thirteen repertoires from age-matched healthy donors, obtained from immuneACCESS, served as clonality controls. Entries here come from immuneACCESS through TCRdb and include only in-frame sequences with V and J called. Some clones fail to appear in such tables; in the studies checked, an unresolved V gene covers under half of the shortfall, and the cause of the remainder is unknown. V and J calls plus clone size are reproduced from that table; the DNA served to infer D and trimming. The sample includes 30,000 to 35,000 clones, with 69% observed a single time. The ten largest clones represent approximately 30% of the sample.

Clipping removes 2 bases from V and 4 bases from J, with 9 as the unmatched junction base count. The CDR3 measures 15 amino acids from cysteine to phenylalanine. Only the CDR3 region is kept as DNA, spanning 45 bases read in frame from base 1. The germline V gene (reference sequence) yields GTSNPN for CDR1 and SVGIG for CDR2. What the research found in general, with its limitations: At baseline, clonality was higher than in age-matched healthy donors and showed a strong correlation with circulating CD8+ T-cell counts. Sampling times were not matched between sustained-remission and progressing patients, and lymph node repertoires were not studied. Public clonotypes were rare and either shrank or stayed stable during treatment, and the rise in clonality at ibrutinib response reflected expansion of private clonotypes. Clonality rose at ibrutinib response, remained stable during sustained remission, and dropped back toward baseline at progression.

This clone turned up a few times. What this receptor recognizes is not known. Per-base qualities were not stored, and no clone one base away is much larger. For TCR beta library preparation, 1.5 to 2 micrograms of genomic DNA were extracted from the cryopreserved PBMCs. Longitudinal blood samples from CLL patients receiving ibrutinib monotherapy were subjected to high-throughput TCR beta sequencing. The patients took part in an open-label, single-center phase 2 trial of ibrutinib monotherapy. The chain is assembled from TRBV30 and TRBJ2-3; TRBD2 lines up with 7 middle nucleotides. The origin of this receptor is a human donor with chronic lymphocytic leukemia. The material was PBMCs, obtained before ibrutinib treatment. The DNA sequence is as follows: TGTGCCTGGAGTAGTGGGCCGGGAGGTGCAGATACGCAGTATTTT. This codes for CAWSSGPGGADTQYF.